This is a list of T cell receptor beta chains from one sample in a study of liver allograft versus peripheral blood T cells. TCRdb reprocessed the reads via MiXCR and lists one record per CDR3 protein. The sample shows some 9,200 distinct CDR3 sequences, about 15% of them seen only once. All receptors come from a human patient who had a liver transplant. The T cells may come from the graft donor. Each CDR3 is given with its conserved first and last residue.

J | V | CDR3
TRBJ2-2 | TRBV20-1 | CSASGTSGRGTGELFF
TRBJ2-7 | TRBV6-1 | CASSGQAESSYEQYF
TRBJ1-2 | TRBV30 | CAWVKAGSIYGYTF
TRBJ2-1 | TRBV3-1 | CASSQQGGAYNEQFF
TRBJ1-4 | TRBV9 | CASSVDHTNEKLFF
TRBJ2-1 | TRBV7-2 | CASRSNNEQFF
TRBJ1-2 | TRBV7-9 | CASSPPSVGAYGYTF
TRBJ2-7 | TRBV7-2 | CASSLAPQGGGYELYF
TRBJ1-2 | TRBV28 | CASSSGRLYGYTF
TRBJ2-4 | TRBV30 | CAWSVGDMSIQYF
TRBJ1-6 | TRBV18 | CASSKGAGSSYNSPLHF
TRBJ1-2 | TRBV12-3/TRBV12-4 | CASSLGAGAVPNYGYTF
TRBJ2-3 | TRBV12-3/TRBV12-4 | CASSWDRLAGTDTQYF
TRBJ2-1 | TRBV7-2 | CASSGRLINEQFF
TRBJ2-7 | TRBV7-2 | CASSLDRAHEQYF